The rows below give T cell receptor beta chains drawn from one sample of a study of cytomegalovirus exposure and HLA in healthy donors. Here immunoSEQ multiplex PCR was the method, and the copy in TCRdb shows in-frame clones only, minus some. The sample lists 68,000 or so clones, 91% occurring once. Sequenced input: PBMCs. The receptors come from a man aged 18 to 30 in good health and CMV-seronegative. The CDR3 runs from the conserved cysteine through the conserved F or W. Fields, in order: V gene, J gene, CDR3 length, clone size, D gene, CDR3 DNA, CDR3 protein. A D gene is named only where the DNA matches it firmly. The listing skips clone size in some rows; elsewhere it reads once, few, many or a size class.

V gene: TRBV5-6; J gene: TRBJ2-3; CDR3 length: 14; clone size: -; D gene: -; CDR3 DNA: TGTGCCAGCAGCTTGTCGGCGGACACAGATACGCAGTATTTT; CDR3 protein: CASSLSADTDTQYF
V gene: TRBV30; J gene: TRBJ2-5; CDR3 length: 16; clone size: -; D gene: TRBD1; CDR3 DNA: TGTGCCTGGTCGACCGGGACAGGGGGCGGGAGGGAGACCCAGTACTTC; CDR3 protein: CAWSTGTGGGRETQYF
V gene: TRBV4-1; J gene: TRBJ2-7; CDR3 length: 15; clone size: -; D gene: TRBD2; CDR3 DNA: TGCGCCAGCAGCCAAGGACTAGCGGGAGTAGGTGAGCAGTACTTC; CDR3 protein: CASSQGLAGVGEQYF
V gene: TRBV4-2; J gene: TRBJ2-1; CDR3 length: 22; clone size: -; D gene: TRBD2; CDR3 DNA: TGTGCCAGCAGCCAAGAAATGTGGACTAGCGGGAGCTGGGAGGGCCGCGTCGGTGAGCAGTTCTTC; CDR3 protein: CASSQEMWTSGSWEGRVGEQFF
V gene: TRBV7-2; J gene: TRBJ1-1; CDR3 length: 13; clone size: -; D gene: -; CDR3 DNA: TGTGCCAGCAGCTTTGTGACAGACACTGAAGCTTTCTTT; CDR3 protein: CASSFVTDTEAFF
V gene: TRBV18; J gene: TRBJ2-7; CDR3 length: 18; clone size: -; D gene: TRBD2; CDR3 DNA: TGTGCCAGCTCACGGGCTAGCGGGAGTATGATGGGCTCCTACGAGCAGTACTTC; CDR3 protein: CASSRASGSMMGSYEQYF
V gene: TRBV4-2; J gene: TRBJ2-7; CDR3 length: 13; clone size: -; D gene: -; CDR3 DNA: TGTGCCAGCAGCCCAGCCGGAGTCTACGAGCAGTACTTC; CDR3 protein: CASSPAGVYEQYF
V gene: TRBV19; J gene: TRBJ2-1; CDR3 length: 15; clone size: -; D gene: -; CDR3 DNA: TGTGCCAGTAGTATGGGGGAGCGGGTGATCAGCGAGCAGTTCTTC; CDR3 protein: CASSMGERVISEQFF
V gene: TRBV7-8; J gene: TRBJ1-1; CDR3 length: 15; clone size: -; D gene: -; CDR3 DNA: TGTGCCAGCAGCCCGCATCGGGGGAGGGAGGCTGAAGCTTTCTTT; CDR3 protein: CASSPHRGREAEAFF
V gene: TRBV25-1; J gene: TRBJ2-1; CDR3 length: 14; clone size: -; D gene: TRBD2; CDR3 DNA: TGTGCCAACCCACTAGCGGGAGGTAAGTATGAGCAGTTCTTC; CDR3 protein: CANPLAGGKYEQFF
V gene: TRBV28; J gene: TRBJ1-4; CDR3 length: 16; clone size: -; D gene: -; CDR3 DNA: TGTGCCAGCAGTTCTCCGGGGATCGACGCGGGGGAAAAACTGTTTTTT; CDR3 protein: CASSSPGIDAGEKLFF
V gene: TRBV9; J gene: TRBJ2-7; CDR3 length: 15; clone size: -; D gene: TRBD1; CDR3 DNA: TGTGCCAGCAGCCGAGGGACAGATTCTTACTACGAGCAGTACTTC; CDR3 protein: CASSRGTDSYYEQYF
V gene: TRBV7-2; J gene: TRBJ1-1; CDR3 length: 13; clone size: -; D gene: -; CDR3 DNA: TGTGCCAGCAGCCCCGGTCGGGGAACTGAAGCTTTCTTT; CDR3 protein: CASSPGRGTEAFF
V gene: TRBV28; J gene: TRBJ1-5; CDR3 length: 16; clone size: -; D gene: TRBD1; CDR3 DNA: TGTGCCAGCATCTCAGGGGGCGGGATAAACAATCAGCCCCAGCATTTT; CDR3 protein: CASISGGGINNQPQHF
V gene: TRBV19; J gene: TRBJ1-1; CDR3 length: 12; clone size: -; D gene: -; CDR3 DNA: TGTGCCAGTAGTTGGCAGGTCGGTGAAGCTTTCTTT; CDR3 protein: CASSWQVGEAFF
V gene: TRBV9; J gene: TRBJ2-5; CDR3 length: 17; clone size: -; D gene: -; CDR3 DNA: TGTGCCAGCAGCCCGGACATAGGCGGGGAGTGGGTGGAGACCCAGTACTTC; CDR3 protein: CASSPDIGGEWVETQYF
V gene: TRBV28; J gene: TRBJ2-7; CDR3 length: 15; clone size: -; D gene: TRBD1; CDR3 DNA: TGTGCCAGCAGTCCAGCGACAGGGGGCAAAGACGAGCAGTACTTC; CDR3 protein: CASSPATGGKDEQYF
V gene: TRBV7-9; J gene: TRBJ2-2; CDR3 length: 15; clone size: -; D gene: -; CDR3 DNA: TGTGCCAGCAGCCATCCACTAGCATACACCGGGGAGCTGTTTTTT; CDR3 protein: CASSHPLAYTGELFF
V gene: TRBV6-5; J gene: TRBJ2-1; CDR3 length: 16; clone size: -; D gene: -; CDR3 DNA: TGTGCCAGCAGTTACTCGGACGGGAGCTCCTACAATGAGCAGTTCTTC; CDR3 protein: CASSYSDGSSYNEQFF
V gene: TRBV5-1; J gene: TRBJ2-7; CDR3 length: 14; clone size: -; D gene: TRBD2; CDR3 DNA: TGCGCCAGCAGCCTTACTAGCGGAGGGCTCGAGCAGTACTTC; CDR3 protein: CASSLTSGGLEQYF
V gene: TRBV7-8; J gene: TRBJ2-1; CDR3 length: 13; clone size: -; D gene: TRBD2; CDR3 DNA: TGTGCCAGCAGCCAACTAGCGGGAAACGAGCAGTTCTTC; CDR3 protein: CASSQLAGNEQFF
V gene: TRBV7-2; J gene: TRBJ1-2; CDR3 length: 14; clone size: few; D gene: -; CDR3 DNA: TGTGCCAGCAGCTCCTGGGGGGCTAACTATGGCTACACCTTC; CDR3 protein: CASSSWGANYGYTF
V gene: TRBV6-5; J gene: TRBJ2-6; CDR3 length: 15; clone size: -; D gene: -; CDR3 DNA: TGTGCCAGCAGGCCTGAAGAGTCCGGGGCCAACGTCCTGACTTTC; CDR3 protein: CASRPEESGANVLTF
V gene: TRBV6-1; J gene: TRBJ2-7; CDR3 length: 11; clone size: -; D gene: -; CDR3 DNA: TGTGCCAGCAGTTACAGGTACGAGCAGTACTTC; CDR3 protein: CASSYRYEQYF
V gene: TRBV5-4; J gene: TRBJ1-1; CDR3 length: 16; clone size: -; D gene: -; CDR3 DNA: TGTGCCAGCAGCTTGACAGGGCGGGGGAGGACTACTGAAGCTTTCTTT; CDR3 protein: CASSLTGRGRTTEAFF
V gene: TRBV10-3; J gene: TRBJ2-1; CDR3 length: 14; clone size: -; D gene: -; CDR3 DNA: TGTGCCATCAGTGAGACGGGGAGTATCAATGAGCAGTTCTTC; CDR3 protein: CAISETGSINEQFF
V gene: TRBV4-3; J gene: TRBJ2-2; CDR3 length: 14; clone size: -; D gene: -; CDR3 DNA: TGCGCCAGCAGCCAAGAAGGGGGCACCGGGGAGCTGTTTTTT; CDR3 protein: CASSQEGGTGELFF
V gene: TRBV6-5; J gene: TRBJ1-1; CDR3 length: 15; clone size: -; D gene: -; CDR3 DNA: TGTGCCAGCAGTTACCTGGGACACTATAACACTGAAGCTTTCTTT; CDR3 protein: CASSYLGHYNTEAFF
V gene: TRBV4-3; J gene: TRBJ2-7; CDR3 length: 14; clone size: -; D gene: TRBD1; CDR3 DNA: TGCGCCAGCAGCCCGGGGACAGGTACCTACGAGCAGTACTTC; CDR3 protein: CASSPGTGTYEQYF
V gene: TRBV5-1; J gene: TRBJ2-5; CDR3 length: 13; clone size: -; D gene: -; CDR3 DNA: TGCGCCAGCAGCTTGACCAGGGGGGTGCCCCAGTACTTC; CDR3 protein: CASSLTRGVPQYF
V gene: TRBV7-2; J gene: TRBJ1-5; CDR3 length: 15; clone size: -; D gene: -; CDR3 DNA: TGTGCCAGCAGCTTAGCGTCAACAAGCAATCAGCCCCAGCATTTT; CDR3 protein: CASSLASTSNQPQHF
V gene: TRBV5-6; J gene: TRBJ2-3; CDR3 length: 16; clone size: -; D gene: TRBD2; CDR3 DNA: TGTGCCAGCAGCTTAAGGGGACTAAGAAGCACAGATACGCAGTATTTT; CDR3 protein: CASSLRGLRSTDTQYF
V gene: TRBV7-2; J gene: TRBJ2-7; CDR3 length: 14; clone size: -; D gene: TRBD1; CDR3 DNA: TGTGCCAGCAGCTTCGACAGGGGGACCTACGAGCAGTACTTC; CDR3 protein: CASSFDRGTYEQYF
V gene: TRBV9; J gene: TRBJ2-7; CDR3 length: 17; clone size: -; D gene: TRBD2; CDR3 DNA: TGTGCCAGCAGCGTAGTCCCTAGCGGGGGAAGCTCCTACGAGCAGTACTTC; CDR3 protein: CASSVVPSGGSSYEQYF
V gene: TRBV7-6; J gene: TRBJ2-7; CDR3 length: 12; clone size: -; D gene: -; CDR3 DNA: TGTGCCAGCAGCTTAGGGACTAACGAGCAGTACTTC; CDR3 protein: CASSLGTNEQYF
V gene: TRBV28; J gene: TRBJ2-7; CDR3 length: 14; clone size: -; D gene: -; CDR3 DNA: TGTGCCAGCCAAGCCGACTCGAGCTCCTACGAGCAGTACTTC; CDR3 protein: CASQADSSSYEQYF
V gene: TRBV4-3; J gene: TRBJ2-2; CDR3 length: 16; clone size: -; D gene: -; CDR3 DNA: TGCGCCAGCAGCCAAGGACTTAGCGTCAACACCGGGGAGCTGTTTTTT; CDR3 protein: CASSQGLSVNTGELFF
V gene: TRBV11-2; J gene: TRBJ2-1; CDR3 length: 18; clone size: -; D gene: TRBD2; CDR3 DNA: TGTGCCAGCAGCTCAAGTTCCCTAGCGGGTGGTGGATATGGTGAGCAGTTCTTC; CDR3 protein: CASSSSSLAGGGYGEQFF
V gene: TRBV5-1; J gene: TRBJ1-2; CDR3 length: 12; clone size: -; D gene: -; CDR3 DNA: TGCGCCAGCAGCTCCGGAGTATATGGCTACACCTTC; CDR3 protein: CASSSGVYGYTF
V gene: TRBV13; J gene: TRBJ2-5; CDR3 length: 16; clone size: -; D gene: TRBD2; CDR3 DNA: TGTGCCAGCAGCTTAAGGCTAGCGGAGTACCAAGAGACCCAGTACTTC; CDR3 protein: CASSLRLAEYQETQYF
V gene: TRBV19; J gene: TRBJ1-4; CDR3 length: 14; clone size: -; D gene: -; CDR3 DNA: TGTGCCAGTACCCCGGTCGCAACTAATGAAAAACTGTTTTTT; CDR3 protein: CASTPVATNEKLFF
V gene: TRBV7-2; J gene: TRBJ2-7; CDR3 length: 16; clone size: -; D gene: TRBD2; CDR3 DNA: TGTGCCAGCAGCTTCACTAGCGGGAGAAGGGTGAACGAGCAGTACTTC; CDR3 protein: CASSFTSGRRVNEQYF
V gene: TRBV9; J gene: TRBJ1-1; CDR3 length: 14; clone size: -; D gene: -; CDR3 DNA: TGTGCCAGCAGCGTAGTAGTTATGAACACTGAAGCTTTCTTT; CDR3 protein: CASSVVVMNTEAFF
V gene: TRBV19; J gene: TRBJ1-1; CDR3 length: 13; clone size: -; D gene: -; CDR3 DNA: TGTGCCAGTAGGGCGGAGGTGAACACTGAAGCTTTCTTT; CDR3 protein: CASRAEVNTEAFF
V gene: TRBV5-1; J gene: TRBJ1-1; CDR3 length: 15; clone size: -; D gene: -; CDR3 DNA: TGCGCCAGCAGCTTGGGGCACAGGGAAGACACTGAAGCTTTCTTT; CDR3 protein: CASSLGHREDTEAFF
V gene: TRBV6-4; J gene: TRBJ2-7; CDR3 length: 17; clone size: few; D gene: TRBD2; CDR3 DNA: TGTGCCAGCAGTGAGCAGGCGGGACTAGCGGGCTCCCACGAGCAGTACTTC; CDR3 protein: CASSEQAGLAGSHEQYF
V gene: TRBV28; J gene: TRBJ2-2; CDR3 length: 13; clone size: -; D gene: -; CDR3 DNA: TGTGCCAGCAGTTTATTCGGTGGCGGGGAGCTGTTTTTT; CDR3 protein: CASSLFGGGELFF
V gene: TRBV19; J gene: TRBJ2-7; CDR3 length: 16; clone size: once; D gene: TRBD2; CDR3 DNA: TGTGCCAGTAGTGGGTTACAAAGCGGGAGCACCTACGAGCAGTACTTC; CDR3 protein: CASSGLQSGSTYEQYF
V gene: TRBV7-9; J gene: TRBJ1-4; CDR3 length: 15; clone size: -; D gene: TRBD1; CDR3 DNA: TGTGCCAGCACCCTAGCCGGGACAGGGGAGGAAAAACTGTTTTTT; CDR3 protein: CASTLAGTGEEKLFF
V gene: TRBV19; J gene: TRBJ1-1; CDR3 length: 14; clone size: -; D gene: -; CDR3 DNA: TGTGCCAGTAGTATTAATCCGGGACACTCTGAAGCTTTCTTT; CDR3 protein: CASSINPGHSEAFF
V gene: TRBV12-5; J gene: TRBJ2-7; CDR3 length: 14; clone size: once; D gene: -; CDR3 DNA: TGTGCTAGTGGTTTGGTTCTCGTGTGGCGGGAGCAGTACTTC; CDR3 protein: CASGLVLVWREQYF
V gene: TRBV29-1; J gene: TRBJ2-3; CDR3 length: 14; clone size: -; D gene: TRBD2; CDR3 DNA: TGCAGCGTTATCGCGGGGGGCGTCACAGATACGCAGTATTTT; CDR3 protein: CSVIAGGVTDTQYF
V gene: TRBV28; J gene: TRBJ2-7; CDR3 length: 13; clone size: -; D gene: -; CDR3 DNA: TGTGCCAGCAGCTTACCGGAGTCCTACGAGCAGTACTTC; CDR3 protein: CASSLPESYEQYF